This T cell receptor (beta chain) is from a study of CD8 T cells in ankylosing spondylitis (dated by TCRdb to about 2017). The study in broad terms: The study profiled T cell receptor beta repertoires in healthy donors and ankylosing spondylitis patients to find disease-linked TCR variants. Samples of peripheral blood were taken, and for ankylosing spondylitis patients, synovial fluid was collected as well. The full study cohort was made up of approximately 27 ankylosing spondylitis patients and 108 healthy donors. Overall results and qualifications from the work: In peripheral blood, the disease-linked clones were found at relatively low frequencies and had a CD8+ phenotype. Some of the motif variants had been reported before in the synovial fluid and blood of reactive arthritis patients, a finding that suggests common disease-initiation mechanisms. The disease-linked clones were reported as significantly enriched in matched synovial fluid samples from ankylosing spondylitis patients. A TCR beta motif of eight highly homologous amino acid variants appeared characteristic of blood from ankylosing spondylitis patients.

There are a few counts of this clonotype. Its binding antigen is unknown. No much larger clone exists at a distance of one base, and base qualities are not known. TCRdb names Illumina HiSeq 2500 as the instrument used. Quantitative 5'-RACE with molecular barcodes was the method used to prepare the TCR beta libraries. Per the original workflow: A new computational method based on a probabilistic model of VDJ rearrangement was used to identify disease-linked TCR variants. The public reads were run again by TCRdb, first through fastp at Q25 and then through MiXCR, and only productive beta chains were kept. Rows merge per CDR3 protein into single entries with the most common DNA and genes. The V and J calls were not made by the authors but by TCRdb's processing. The sample yields approximately 550,000 distinct CDR3 sequences; roughly 13% were counted once. Jointly, the top ten make up around 6.8% of the sample.

From the cysteine through the phenylalanine, the CDR3 covers 15 amino acids. The kept DNA is CDR3 alone, 45 bases in frame from the first base. The CDR1 and CDR2 encoded by the germline V gene are SGHTA and FQGNSA. V has 5 bases trimmed and J has 1 base trimmed; junction bases matching no gene number 6. The receptor was derived from a male donor with ankylosing spondylitis. The sample taken for sequencing was blood, either unsorted or a sorted T cell fraction (not recorded which). This chain is built from TRBV7-2 and TRBJ1-1, with 8 central nucleotides matching TRBD1. The CDR3 reads as follows: CASSATGERNTEAFF. The DNA sequence is given as TGTGCCAGCAGCGCGACAGGGGAGCGGAACACTGAAGCTTTCTTT.